The 27 T cell receptor beta chains in this list originate from one sample, sequenced in a study of OX40 agonist ivuxolimab in advanced cancers. The method was immunoSEQ multiplex PCR; TCRdb's version includes in-frame clones alone and lacks a portion of them. The sample has over 70,000 clones, 80% to 90% seen once. Sequencing used CD4+ or CD8+ T cells sorted from blood, obtained in a trial of the OX40 agonist ivuxolimab. The origin of the receptors is an adult with an advanced solid tumor such as melanoma, head and neck, liver or kidney cancer.

The CDR3 DNA reads TGTGCCAGCAGTTTGGGAGGTACGCAGTATTTT. Its protein is CASSLGGTQYF. This sequence joins TRBV27 and TRBJ2-3; D possibly corresponds to TRBD2 (6 bases). The V gene lost 3 bases and the J gene lost 8 bases, with 6 bases spanning the gap. CDR3 size: 11 residues. CDR1 and CDR2 (germline): MNHEY, SMNVEV (reference sequence).

Written as DNA, the CDR3 is TGTGCCAGCAGCCGTAGAGGGGCCACAGATACGCAGTATTTT. Translating gives CASSRRGATDTQYF. This chain connects TRBV7-3 to TRBJ2-3; perhaps D is TRBD1 or TRBD2 (5 bases each). The CDR3 consists of 14 residues. Germline CDR1 and CDR2: SGHTA and FQGTGA. The germline V and J ends were trimmed by 5 bases and 2 bases, with 11 bases remaining between them.

The J gene is TRBJ2-3, the V gene TRBV7-9, with D possibly called TRBD1 or TRBD2 (5 bases each). V was trimmed by 5 bases and J by 2 bases, leaving 17 bases between them. The CDR3 loop spans 16 amino acids. Germline V CDR1 and CDR2: SEHNR, FQNEAQ (reference sequence). Here the CDR3 reads CASSPGTRGHTDTQYF. The CDR3 coding sequence is TGTGCCAGCAGCCCCGGGACCCGCGGGCACACAGATACGCAGTATTTT.

The gene calls are TRBV5-4 and TRBJ2-1; D may be TRBD1 (6 bases). This CDR3 spans 11 amino acids. Trimming pared 0 bases from V and 16 bases from J, leaving 11 bases between. CDR1 and CDR2 from the germline V gene are SGHNT and YYREEE (reference sequence). The CDR3 region is CASSLGGPPFF. Here the CDR3 DNA reads TGTGCCAGCAGCTTGGGGGGGCCTCCCTTCTTC.

This clone has more than one count but fewer than ten. The chain couples TRBV5-1 to TRBJ1-2, with a tentative D call TRBD1 (5 bases). This CDR3 region has 15 residues. Germline V gene lookup returns CDR1 SGHRS and CDR2 YFSETQ. The V gene lost 0 bases and the J gene lost 4 bases, with 13 bases spanning the gap. CDR3: CASSLGGASSYGYTF. In nucleotides, the CDR3 is TGCGCCAGCAGCTTGGGAGGGGCGTCCTCCTATGGCTACACCTTC. The variable domain in full, with the rest retrieved from reference TRBV5-1 and TRBJ1-2, is KAGVTQTPRYLIKTRGQQVTLSCSPISGHRSVSWYQQTPGQGLQFLFEYFSETQRNKGNFPGRFSGRQFSNSRSEMNVSTLELGDSALYLCASSLGGASSYGYTFGSGTRLTVV.

J is TRBJ1-3 and V is TRBV6-6, with D unresolved. The ends were cut back, 7 bases at V and 1 base at J, with 11 bases in the middle. The CDR3 has 14 residues. Germline CDR1 reads MNHNY; CDR2 reads SVGAGI (reference sequence). The CDR3 reads CASTPGISGNTIYF. CDR3 nucleotide sequence: TGTGCCAGCACCCCCGGGATATCTGGAAACACCATATATTTT.

The gene calls are TRBV7-3 and TRBJ2-7; 8 nucleotides align to TRBD2. The CDR3 totals 15 residues. Germline CDR1 and CDR2: SGHTA and FQGTGA. V lost 2 bases, J lost 4 bases, and 7 bases stayed unmatched. The CDR3 is CASSLAGGAQYEQYF. CDR3 bases: TGTGCCAGCAGCTTAGCGGGGGGCGCGCAGTACGAGCAGTACTTC.

The CDR3, as DNA: TGCGCCAGCAGTGAAGGGGCGCGCTGGGATGGCTACACCTTC. This translates into CASSEGARWDGYTF. The J gene is TRBJ1-2, the V gene TRBV10-2; weak D call: TRBD1 (5 bases). The CDR3 is 14 amino acids. Between the trimmed V and J ends, which lost 3 bases and 6 bases, there was a span of 14 bases. The germline V gene encodes CDR1 WSHSY and CDR2 SAAADI.

CDR3 region: CASSVDYSGNTIYF. CDR3 DNA sequence: TGTGCCAGCAGCGTAGACTACTCTGGAAACACCATATATTTT. V is TRBV9 and J is TRBJ1-3; D is unclear. V was clipped by 0 bases and J by 0 bases, with 4 bases between them. The CDR3 consists of 14 residues. The germline CDR1 and CDR2 sequences are SGDLS and YYNGEE.

The chain uses TRBV6-5 and TRBJ1-3; D gene ambiguous. Trimming removed 0 bases from V and 11 bases from J, with 11 bases in between. The CDR3 contains 13 residues. From germline, CDR1 is MNHEY and CDR2 SVGAGI. DNA for the CDR3: TGTGCCAGCAGTTACTCTCGGTGGTTCCCCATATATTTT. The encoded protein is CASSYSRWFPIYF.

The chain combines TRBV19 with TRBJ2-5; either TRBD1 or TRBD2 may fit D (6 bases each). CDR1 LNHDA and CDR2 SQIVND come from the germline V gene (reference sequence). V lost 7 bases and J lost 7, with 22 bases in between. CDR3 length equals 15 residues. The CDR3 DNA sequence: TGTGCCAGTAATGATCATATCGGCAGGGGAGGGACCCAGTACTTC. Its protein product is CASNDHIGRGGTQYF.

The V gene is TRBV5-1, the J gene TRBJ1-2; D call uncertain. Germline V gene sequence: CDR1 SGHRS, CDR2 YFSETQ. The V gene lost 4 bases and the J gene lost 6 bases, with 13 bases spanning the gap. CDR3 length equals 13 residues. The CDR3 is CASSPLGRDGYTF. DNA for the CDR3: TGCGCCAGCAGCCCACTCGGTAGGGATGGCTACACCTTC.

The chain has TRBV30 and TRBJ1-6; no clear D. Germline CDR1 and CDR2: GTSNPN and SVGIG (reference sequence). The V and J ends lost 0 bases and 15 bases respectively, with 9 bases between them. The CDR3 spans 11 residues. The CDR3 region has the DNA TGTGCCTGGAGTGTATCGGGTATCCTCCACTTT. The encoded protein is CAWSVSGILHF.

V usage is TRBV7-2 and J usage is TRBJ2-3, with TRBD1 matching over 9 bases. This CDR3 is built from 15 residues. Germline trimming cut 5 bases from V and 7 bases from J; bases unmatched to any gene: 10. CDR1 and CDR2 from the germline V gene are SGHTA and FQGNSA. The chain's CDR3 is CASSLRDRAINTQYF. DNA of the CDR3: TGTGCCAGCAGCCTCCGGGACAGGGCAATTAATACGCAGTATTTT.

This rearrangement joins TRBV6-1 to TRBJ2-7; 8 bases map to TRBD1. Germline CDR1 reads MNHNS; CDR2 reads SASEGT. V gave up 6 bases and J gave up 5 bases; unmatched junction bases: 12. This CDR3 has 15 amino acids. The CDR3 nucleotides read TGTGCCAGCAGAGCTCTCCGGACAGGGTCCAACGAGCAGTACTTC. Encoded protein: CASRALRTGSNEQYF.

This rearrangement joins TRBV5-3 to TRBJ1-3, with unresolved D. TRBV5-3 is treated as an ORF (open reading frame) with a function not yet certain. V lost 1 base, J lost 7 bases, and 6 bases lay in between. This CDR3 comprises 12 residues. CDR3 in amino acids: CARSLTQNTIYF. CDR3 in DNA: TGTGCCAGAAGCTTGACGCAGAACACCATATATTTT.

The chain combines TRBV5-5 with TRBJ1-4; no firm D call. Germline loops: CDR1 SGHKS, CDR2 YYEKEE (reference sequence). The CDR3 consists of 13 residues. V shed 4 bases and J shed 5 bases, with 9 bases lying between them. The CDR3 sequence is CASSRSANEKLFF. The DNA of the CDR3 is TGTGCCAGCAGCCGGTCGGCGAATGAAAAACTGTTTTTT.

This sequence joins TRBV28 and TRBJ1-5; D remains unclear. The CDR3 totals 19 residues. Trimming took 2 bases from V and 0 from J, leaving 20 bases between them. Germline V gene data show CDR1 as MDHEN and CDR2 as SYDVKM. CDR3 protein: CASSLPPGSRPYSNQPQHF. The DNA for the CDR3 is TGTGCCAGCAGTTTACCCCCTGGTTCAAGGCCCTATAGCAATCAGCCCCAGCATTTT.

For this clone: This sample includes further DNA sequences coding for the same CDR3. The gene calls are TRBV4-2 and TRBJ2-7, with 9 nucleotides matching TRBD1. Germline trimming cut 4 bases from V and 1 base from J; bases unmatched to any gene: 2. The CDR3 has 14 amino acids. Germline values: CDR1 LGHNA, CDR2 YNFKEQ. CDR3 residues: CASSLGTGSYEQYF. The DNA for the CDR3 is TGTGCCAGCAGCCTTGGGACAGGGTCCTACGAGCAGTACTTC.

The gene calls are TRBV28 and TRBJ2-3, with TRBD2 matching 10 bases. The CDR3 has 16 residues. Germline V CDR1 and CDR2: MDHEN, SYDVKM. Germline trimming cut 8 bases from V and 3 bases from J; bases unmatched to any gene: 11. The CDR3 reads CASVRSGGAGTDTQYF. CDR3 bases: TGTGCCAGCGTCCGGAGCGGGGGGGCCGGGACAGATACGCAGTATTTT.

This chain uses TRBV11-3 with TRBJ1-3; D unresolved. CDR3 size: 15 residues. Germline values: CDR1 SGHNT, CDR2 YENEEA. V was clipped by 3 bases and J by 0 bases, with 9 bases between them. The CDR3 sequence is CASSFRFGSGNTIYF. The DNA of the CDR3 is TGTGCCAGCAGCTTTCGGTTCGGCTCTGGAAACACCATATATTTT.

The chain has TRBV4-2 and TRBJ1-4; weak D call: TRBD1 (5 bases). The CDR3 consists of 15 residues. CDR1 LGHNA and CDR2 YNFKEQ come from the germline V gene. V was trimmed by 1 base and J by 6 bases, leaving 12 bases between them. Here the CDR3 reads CASSQVRGSHEKLFF. CDR3 DNA sequence: TGTGCCAGCAGCCAAGTCCGGGGCTCACATGAAAAACTGTTTTTT.

Worth noting for this clone: At one boundary the junction diverges from the germline segment, which might be a read error. This sequence joins TRBV5-1 and TRBJ2-4, with a weak D call TRBD2 (7 bases). Germline values: CDR1 SGHRS, CDR2 YFSETQ. The CDR3 is 15 residues long. The CDR3 DNA reads TGCGCCAGCAGCCTCGGGGGGCAAGCCCAAAACATTCAGTACTTC. Amino acid sequence: CASSLGGQAQNIQYF.

The chain recombines TRBV21-1 with TRBJ2-4; the table gives TRBD1 as D, unverified against the DNA. TRBV21-1 has pseudogene status. This CDR3 region has 16 residues. The chain's CDR3 is CASSRPGTPQEDIQYF. The CDR3 DNA sequence: TGTGCCAGCAGCAGACCAGGGACACCCCAAGAGGACATTCAGTACTTC.

The chain recombines TRBV6-5 with TRBJ1-1, with 9 positions matching TRBD1. J gave up 5 bases and V 0 bases, and 4 bases lay outside the gene matches. This CDR3 is built from 15 residues. The V gene's germline CDR1 is MNHEY and CDR2 SVGAGI. CDR3 sequence (DNA): TGTGCCAGCAGTTACTCAGGGACAGGGAATACTGAAGCTTTCTTT. Protein sequence: CASSYSGTGNTEAFF.

The chain links TRBV29-1 to TRBJ2-7; 11 bases align to TRBD1. J was trimmed by 5 bases and V by 5 bases; bases with no gene match: 5. The germline CDR1 and CDR2 sequences are SQVTM and ANQGSEA. The CDR3 extends over 13 amino acids. The CDR3 coding sequence is TGCAGCGTTACACGGACAGGGGGCCACGAGCAGTACTTC. The encoded protein is CSVTRTGGHEQYF.

Written as DNA, the CDR3 is TGCGCCAGCAGCTATGGGGGGGTTAGCACAGATACGCAGTATTTT. Protein sequence: CASSYGGVSTDTQYF. The genes are TRBV4-1 and TRBJ2-3; 7 nucleotides match TRBD2. After removal of 5 bases from V and 0 bases from J, the junction contained 5 bases not matched to a gene. Per the germline V gene, CDR1 is MGHRA and CDR2 is YSYEKL. The CDR3 loop spans 15 amino acids.